Sequencing of this T cell receptor beta chain was carried out in a study of T cells in tuberculosis (dated by TCRdb to the late 2010s). As for the study more broadly: The study combined CD1B tetramers and high-throughput TCR immunosequencing to characterize T cells specific for the mycobacterial lipid antigen glucose monomycolate (GMM). With approximately 11 people per group, a South African clinical cohort compared IGRA-negative adolescents, IGRA-positive adolescents with latent tuberculosis, and adults with active tuberculosis.

Taken from cysteine to phenylalanine, the CDR3 has 14 residues. Only the CDR3 DNA is retained, 42 bases long and in frame from the first base. CDR1 WSHSY and CDR2 SAAADI were looked up in the germline V gene. V is clipped by 6 bases and J by 8 bases, and the sequence between their germline boundaries is 16 bases long. This clone was counted between two and nine times. The target of this receptor is not known. Base qualities are not provided; no much larger clone lies one nucleotide away. At study entry, adolescents were screened for latent tuberculosis infection by tuberculin skin test and QuantiFERON-TB GOLD In-Tube IGRA. Immunosequencing was performed on unsorted cryopreserved PBMC and covered about 100,000 T cells per clinical donor on average. Eleven high schools in the Worcester region of the Western Cape, South Africa, served as enrollment sites for adolescents aged 12 to 18 years. About 10 M. tuberculosis-infected adolescents and some 10 uninfected adolescents were selected, with the two groups matched for age and sex. Adolescent PBMC were isolated from freshly drawn heparinized blood by density centrifugation and cryopreserved.

The immunoSEQ multiplex PCR assay was used to generate TCR libraries, with TCR-beta and/or TCR-alpha/delta assays applied to each sample. The amplified TCR libraries were sequenced using the Illumina high-throughput platform. The source study handled its data this way. Clustering and dimensionality reduction were performed using pairwise TCRdist distances among GMM-specific receptors from ex vivo sorted or in vitro expanded T cells. The score assigned to each clinical repertoire was mean NN-distance, meaning the average TCRdist to the nearest 10% of tetramer-positive reference sequences. To compute GEM TCR motif frequency, the fraction of unique TCRs matching known GEM sequences by V/J usage and CDR3 length was calculated. Active tuberculosis was classified by linear discriminant analysis with leave-one-out cross-validation, implemented in scikit-learn. TCRdb retrieved this table from immuneACCESS and kept in-frame rearrangements only. Not all clones are present; in checked studies, unresolved V genes account for under half, and no reason is known for the remainder. V, J and clone size derive from that table, while D and trimming were established from the DNA sequence. The table for this sample lists 25,000 to 35,000 clones; approximately 93% of them were counted only once. The ten largest account for approximately 8.1% of the sample.

What the work shows at the level of the full study, not this receptor alone: A classifier using the diverse GMM-specific repertoire reached around 85% accuracy (AUROC about 0.91), compared with roughly 70% accuracy using GEM motif frequencies. Active tuberculosis TCR-alpha repertoires showed smaller mean NN-distances to GMM-specific TCRs than IGRA-negative controls, suggesting clonal expansion of these TCRs. The smaller NN-distances were partly driven by shorter CDR3-alpha lengths in active tuberculosis patients, and the difference for TCR-beta did not reach statistical significance. Which clinical samples got chosen depended on the availability of cryopreserved specimens, and the active tuberculosis cases were adults, whereas the controls were adolescents.

This receptor was obtained from a donor aged 10-35 years with latent tuberculosis or without tuberculosis infection. Rearrangement joined TRBV10-2 to TRBJ1-4; TRBD1 is possibly the D segment (5 matching bases). Sequencing used PBMCs. This receptor has the CDR3 CASRIQGEEEKLFF. The nucleotide sequence reads TGCGCCAGCAGAATCCAGGGTGAAGAGGAAAAACTGTTTTTT.